Each of the 8 T cell receptor beta chains below was sequenced from the same sample in a study of blood T cells in healthy people across ages. For the second PCR, which ran for roughly 7 to 11 cycles, a sample-barcoded 5' primer and a J-beta primer mix were used. TCRdb ran MiXCR on the 5' RACE reads and lists one entry per CDR3 protein. The table shows 950,000 to 1,200,000 distinct CDR3 sequences, with under 40% occurring only once. Input material: blood. Every receptor here comes from a man younger than 35 in good health.

The chain recombines TRBV28 with TRBJ1-3; 7 bases map to TRBD1. With 2 bases clipped from V and 2 bases from J, the junction kept 6 bases outside the gene matches. There are 16 residues in the CDR3. From germline, CDR1 is MDHEN and CDR2 SYDVKM. The CDR3: CASSLPRGETGNTIYF. The CDR3 DNA is TGTGCCAGCAGTTTACCCAGGGGGGAGACTGGAAACACCATATATTTT.

The rearrangement uses TRBV6-2 or TRBV6-3 and TRBJ1-1, with no clear D. CDR3 length: 13 amino acids. Germline lookup yields CDR1 MNHEY and CDR2 SVGEGT. Trimming removed 6 bases at V and 0 bases at J, with 8 bases between. In DNA, the CDR3 is TGTGCCAGCAGGACTAACATGAACACTGAAGCTTTCTTT. Residues: CASRTNMNTEAFF.

J is TRBJ1-2 and V is TRBV4-2; TRBD1 might be the D (5 bases). Germline CDR1 and CDR2: LGHNA and YNFKEQ. Trimming took 2 bases from V and 5 from J, leaving 18 bases between them. The CDR3 spans 16 residues. The CDR3 protein is CASSQTQGTAPYGYTF. CDR3 sequence (DNA): TGTGCCAGCAGCCAAACACAAGGGACCGCACCTTATGGCTACACCTTC.

CDR3 loop: CASSYRQTNEQFF. CDR3 bases: TGTGCCAGCAGTTACAGGCAAACCAATGAGCAGTTCTTC. The chain is built from TRBV6-5 and TRBJ2-1; D gene uncertain. From germline, CDR1 is MNHEY and CDR2 SVGAGI. V lost 2 bases, J lost 6 bases, and 8 bases lay in between. The CDR3 length is 13 residues.

The gene calls are TRBV20-1 and TRBJ2-3, with 9 bases lining up with TRBD1. CDR1 DFQATT and CDR2 SNEGSKA come from the germline V gene (reference sequence). The CDR3 is made up of 15 amino acids. With V trimmed by 5 bases and J by 4 bases, 10 bases remained unmatched. CDR3 residues: CSAFTGTGSPDTQYF. In nucleotides, the CDR3 is TGCAGTGCTTTTACCGGGACAGGGAGCCCAGATACGCAGTATTTT.

This clonotype has just one count. This chain links TRBV18 with TRBJ2-5; 7 bases match TRBD1. With V trimmed by 4 bases and J by 11 bases, 16 bases remained unmatched. The CDR3 runs 15 residues. CDR1 and CDR2 (germline): KGHSH, LQKENI. Written as DNA, the CDR3 is TGTGCCAGCTCACTCGACAGGGCTGGGGACAATGAGCAGTACTTC. Translating gives CASSLDRAGDNEQYF. Complete variable domain (other parts from reference TRBV18 and TRBJ2-5): NAGVMQNPRHLVRRRGQEARLRCSPMKGHSHVYWYRQLPEEGLKFMVYLQKENIIDESGMPKERFSAEFPKEGPSILRIQQVVRGDSAAYFCASSLDRAGDNEQYFGPGTRLLVL.

Concerning this clonotype: A much larger clone differs from this one at a single base, so this may be a read error. The chain uses TRBV28 and TRBJ2-1; D not certain. Deletions cut 6 bases from V and 7 bases from J, with 10 bases between. Germline CDR1 reads MDHEN; CDR2 reads SYDVKM. The CDR3 consists of 12 residues. The CDR3 DNA sequence: TGTGCCAGCAGGAAGAGGCCGAATGAGCAGTTCTTC. It yields the protein CASRKRPNEQFF. Based on the CDR3 plus reference TRBV28 and TRBJ2-1, the full variable domain is DVKVTQSSRYLVKRTGEKVFLECVQDMDHENMFWYRQDPGLGLRLIYFSYDVKMKEKGDIPEGYSVSREKKERFSLILESASTNQTSMYLCASRKRPNEQFFGPGTRLTVL.

This clonotype was detected many times. The rearrangement links TRBV5-1 to TRBJ2-1; D is possibly TRBD1 or TRBD2 (6 bases each). From germline, CDR1 is SGHRS and CDR2 YFSETQ. V lost 1 base and J lost 7, with 15 bases in between. This CDR3 comprises 15 residues. The CDR3 bases are TGCGCCAGCAGCTTGAAGGGGGGCGCCAATAATGAGCAGTTCTTC. Translation: CASSLKGGANNEQFF.